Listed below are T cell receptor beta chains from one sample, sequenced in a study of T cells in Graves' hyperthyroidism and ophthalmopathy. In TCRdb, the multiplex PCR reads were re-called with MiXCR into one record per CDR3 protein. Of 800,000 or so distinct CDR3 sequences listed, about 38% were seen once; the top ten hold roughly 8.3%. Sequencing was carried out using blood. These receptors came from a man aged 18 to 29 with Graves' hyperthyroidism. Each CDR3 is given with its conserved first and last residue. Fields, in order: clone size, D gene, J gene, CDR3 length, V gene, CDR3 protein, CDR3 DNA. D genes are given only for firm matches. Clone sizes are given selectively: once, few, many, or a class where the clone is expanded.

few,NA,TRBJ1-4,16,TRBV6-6,CASSYSPGSTNEKLFF,TGTGCCAGCAGTTACTCCCCGGGATCAACTAATGAAAAACTGTTTTTT
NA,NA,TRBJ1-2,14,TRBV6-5,CASSSGQYSYGYTF,TGTGCCAGCAGTAGCGGACAGTATTCCTATGGCTACACCTTC
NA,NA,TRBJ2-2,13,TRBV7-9,CASSPLPGGELFF,TGTGCCAGCAGCCCCCTCCCCGGGGGGGAGCTGTTTTTT
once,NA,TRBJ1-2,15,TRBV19,CASSPRAQTNYGYTF,TGTGCCAGTAGTCCACGGGCGCAGACTAACTATGGCTACACCTTC
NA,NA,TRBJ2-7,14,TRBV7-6,CASSRVGQGYEQYF,TGTGCCAGCAGCCGGGTTGGGCAGGGCTACGAGCAGTACTTC
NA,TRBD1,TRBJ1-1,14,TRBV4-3,CASSPTGVITEAFF,TGCGCCAGCAGCCCGACAGGGGTGATCACTGAAGCTTTCTTT
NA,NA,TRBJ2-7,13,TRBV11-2,CASSPRSIYEQYF,TGTGCCAGCAGCCCGAGAAGCATCTACGAGCAGTACTTC
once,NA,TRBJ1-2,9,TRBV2,CASMGGYTF,TGTGCCAGCATGGGGGGCTACACCTTC
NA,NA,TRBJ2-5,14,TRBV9,CASSPGRWEEAQYF,TGTGCCAGCAGCCCGGGACGATGGGAAGAGGCCCAGTACTTC
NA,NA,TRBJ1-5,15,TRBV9,CASSVVGNGNQPQHF,TGTGCCAGCAGCGTAGTGGGTAACGGCAATCAGCCCCAGCATTTT
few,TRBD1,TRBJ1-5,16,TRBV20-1,CSARQGGGFSNQPQHF,TGCAGTGCTCGACAGGGGGGGGGGTTCAGCAATCAGCCCCAGCATTTT
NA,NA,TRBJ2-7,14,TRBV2,CASSRPGLSYEQYF,TGTGCCAGCAGTCGTCCGGGGTTATCCTACGAGCAGTACTTC
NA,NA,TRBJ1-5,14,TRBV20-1,CSARDDGSKQTQHF,TGCAGTGCTAGAGATGACGGCAGCAAGCAGACCCAGCATTTT
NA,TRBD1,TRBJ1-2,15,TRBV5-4,CASSLTPGQGHGYTF,TGTGCCAGCAGCTTGACCCCGGGACAGGGGCATGGCTACACCTTC
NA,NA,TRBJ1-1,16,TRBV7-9,CASSLGGRGSSTEAFF,TGCGCCAGCAGCTTGGGGGGGCGGGGGTCGAGCACTGAAGCTTTCTTT
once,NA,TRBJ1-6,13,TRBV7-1,CASSSIIVSPLHF,TGTGCCAGCAGCTCCATTATAGTTTCACCCCTCCACTTT
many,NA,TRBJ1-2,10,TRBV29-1,CSVEGEWYTF,TGCAGCGTTGAAGGGGAGTGGTACACCTTC